This T cell receptor beta chain came from a study of metastatic and nonmetastatic thyroid tumors (dated by TCRdb to about 2020). Looking at the study overall: Repertoires from peripheral blood and from tumor or nodule tissue samples of malignant and benign thyroid patients were compared. General study outcomes and caveats: In both blood and tumor samples, TCR beta diversity was reported to be significantly higher in malignant tumors than in benign nodules.

No treatment had been received by any patient before thyroid surgery. Using T-cell receptor beta sequencing, the study looked back at clinical samples from patients collected from about 2011 to 2018. The library was generated by PCR. These reads were obtained on an Illumina HiSeq 4000. High-throughput sequencing was used to profile the TCR beta-chain CDR3 region of every patient. The authors processed their data as follows. The researchers built a classifier to tell apart papillary thyroid cancer patients with distant metastasis, based on CDR3 differences among clinicopathological groups. The Shannon index was used to assess repertoire diversity, and the Morisita-Horn index was used to assess tumor-blood repertoire similarity. TCRdb passed the public sequencing reads through fastp at Q25 and MiXCR, retaining productive beta sequences. TCRdb, not the authors, supplied the V and J calls. The sample records roughly 9,200 clones, about 15% of which are singletons. The ten largest clonotypes hold around 5.4% of the sample.

By how much of the sample it makes up, this clone is medium-sized (0.01 to 0.1%). Its specific antigen is unknown. Qualities for individual bases were not recorded, and no much larger clone is one base off. Between the V and J ends, shortened by 2 bases and 7 bases respectively, the junction contains 11 bases. The CDR3 contains 13 residues, cysteine and phenylalanine counted. Only the CDR3 portion is preserved as DNA: 39 bases, with reading frame beginning at the first base. CDR1 and CDR2 were assigned from the germline V gene as MDHEN and SYDVKM. Sequenced: blood. Here the chain combines TRBV28 and TRBJ2-5, with the D gene not clear enough to name. This TCR came from a female donor with papillary thyroid cancer or a benign thyroid nodule (not recorded which). Some clones in this sample may be carry-over from other donors' samples. The CDR3 reads as follows: CASSLAGFATQYF. The nucleotide sequence reads TGTGCCAGCAGTTTAGCCGGGTTTGCGACCCAGTACTTC.